This TCR beta chain comes out of a study of human T cells and chemical hapten exposure. The wider study: TCR yields differed between samples (mainly from small differences in pooled library volume).

TCRdb reanalysed the 5' RACE reads using MiXCR and keeps one entry per CDR3 protein. Among 75,000 or so distinct CDR3 sequences, around 15% were seen once, and the ten largest hold nearly 7%. From germline, CDR1 is SGHTA and CDR2 FQGNSA. Trimming took 2 bases from V and 5 from J, leaving 9 bases between them. The CDR3 runs 13 residues. The authors extracted total RNA from unfractionated whole blood. The chain links TRBV7-2 to TRBJ2-5; no clear D gene. The origin of this receptor is a female donor in good health. Here the CDR3 reads CASSLRQLETQYF. The DNA for the CDR3 is TGTGCCAGCAGCTTAAGACAACTGGAGACCCAGTACTTC.